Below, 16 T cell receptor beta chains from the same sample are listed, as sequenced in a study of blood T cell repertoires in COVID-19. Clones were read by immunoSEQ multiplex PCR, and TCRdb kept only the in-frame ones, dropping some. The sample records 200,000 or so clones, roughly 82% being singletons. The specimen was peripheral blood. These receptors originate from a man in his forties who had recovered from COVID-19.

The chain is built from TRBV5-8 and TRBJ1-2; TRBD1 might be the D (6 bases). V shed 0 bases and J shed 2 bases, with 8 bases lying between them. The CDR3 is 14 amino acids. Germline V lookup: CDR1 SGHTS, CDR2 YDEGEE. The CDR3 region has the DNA TGTGCCAGCAGCTTGGCAGGGGAAAACTATGGCTACACCTTC. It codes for CASSLAGENYGYTF.

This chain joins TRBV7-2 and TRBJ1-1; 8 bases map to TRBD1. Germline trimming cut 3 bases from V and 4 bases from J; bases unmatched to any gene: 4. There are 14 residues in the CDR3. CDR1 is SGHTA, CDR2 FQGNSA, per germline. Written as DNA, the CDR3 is TGTGCCAGCAGCTTTGGACAGGGAGCCACTGAAGCTTTCTTT. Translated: CASSFGQGATEAFF. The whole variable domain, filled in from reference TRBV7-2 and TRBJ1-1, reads GAGVSQSPSNKVTEKGKDVELRCDPISGHTALYWYRQSLGQGLEFLIYFQGNSAPDKSGLPSDRFSAERTGGSVSTLTIQRTQQEDSAVYLCASSFGQGATEAFFGQGTRLTVV.

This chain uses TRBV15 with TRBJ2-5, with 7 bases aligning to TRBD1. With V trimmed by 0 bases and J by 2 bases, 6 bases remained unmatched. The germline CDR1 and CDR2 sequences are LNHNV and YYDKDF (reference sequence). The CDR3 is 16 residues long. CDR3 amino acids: CATSREAGGWQETQYF. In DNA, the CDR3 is TGTGCCACCAGCAGAGAGGCAGGGGGTTGGCAAGAGACCCAGTACTTC.

The CDR3 nucleotides are TGCGCCAGCAGCTCCCGACAGGGAGCGTGGACTGAAGCTTTCTTT. Encoded protein: CASSSRQGAWTEAFF. The chain joins TRBV5-1 to TRBJ1-1; TRBD1 agrees at 7 bases. The germline CDR1 and CDR2 sequences are SGHRS and YFSETQ. CDR3 length: 15 amino acids. The ends lost 3 bases at V and 5 bases at J; junction bases unmatched: 10.

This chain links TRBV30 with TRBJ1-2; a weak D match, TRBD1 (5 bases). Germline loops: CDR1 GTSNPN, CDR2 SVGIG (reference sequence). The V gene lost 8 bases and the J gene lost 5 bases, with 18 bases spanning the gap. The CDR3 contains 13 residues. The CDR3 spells CAHTRVTGYGYTF. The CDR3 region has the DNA TGTGCCCACACCAGGGTCACGGGTTATGGCTACACCTTC.

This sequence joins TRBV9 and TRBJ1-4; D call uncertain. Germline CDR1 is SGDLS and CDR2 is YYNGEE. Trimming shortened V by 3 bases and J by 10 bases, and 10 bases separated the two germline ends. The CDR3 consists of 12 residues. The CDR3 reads CASSAAEGKLFF. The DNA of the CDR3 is TGTGCCAGCAGCGCCGCGGAGGGAAAACTGTTTTTT.

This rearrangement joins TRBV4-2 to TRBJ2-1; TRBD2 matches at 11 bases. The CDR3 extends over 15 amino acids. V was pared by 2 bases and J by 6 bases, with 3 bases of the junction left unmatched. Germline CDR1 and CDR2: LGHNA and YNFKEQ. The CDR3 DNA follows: TGTGCCAGCAGCCAATTAGCGGGAGGGTTCAATGAGCAGTTCTTC. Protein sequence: CASSQLAGGFNEQFF.

DNA of the CDR3: TGTGCCAGTAGTGTACGGGGGGCGAACACTGAAGCTTTCTTT. As protein: CASSVRGANTEAFF. The V gene is TRBV19, the J gene TRBJ1-1, with a weak D call TRBD1 (6 bases). The ends were cut back, 5 bases at V and 1 base at J, with 11 bases in the middle. This CDR3 has 14 amino acids. Germline CDR1 LNHDA, CDR2 SQIVND (reference sequence).

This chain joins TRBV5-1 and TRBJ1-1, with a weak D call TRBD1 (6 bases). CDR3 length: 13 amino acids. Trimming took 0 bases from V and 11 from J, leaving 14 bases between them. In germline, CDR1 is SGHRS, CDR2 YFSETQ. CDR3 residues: CASSLEQGLGAFF. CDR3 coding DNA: TGCGCCAGCAGCTTGGAACAGGGACTAGGTGCTTTCTTT.

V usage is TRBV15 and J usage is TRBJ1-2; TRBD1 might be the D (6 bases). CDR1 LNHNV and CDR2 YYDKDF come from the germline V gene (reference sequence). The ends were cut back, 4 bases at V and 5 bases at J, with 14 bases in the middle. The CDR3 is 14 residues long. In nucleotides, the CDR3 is TGTGCCACCAGCATGAGGACAGCCGATTATGGCTACACCTTC. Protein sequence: CATSMRTADYGYTF. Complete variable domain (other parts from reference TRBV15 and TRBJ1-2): DAMVIQNPRYQVTQFGKPVTLSCSQTLNHNVMYWYQQKSSQAPKLLFHYYDKDFNNEADTPDNFQSRRPNTSFCFLDIRSPGLGDTAMYLCATSMRTADYGYTFGSGTRLTVV.

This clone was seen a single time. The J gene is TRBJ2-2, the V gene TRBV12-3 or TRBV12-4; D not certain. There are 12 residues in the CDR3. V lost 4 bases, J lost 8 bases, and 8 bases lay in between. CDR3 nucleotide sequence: TGTGCCAGCAGTTCCTATACGGGGGAGCTGTTTTTT. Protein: CASSSYTGELFF.

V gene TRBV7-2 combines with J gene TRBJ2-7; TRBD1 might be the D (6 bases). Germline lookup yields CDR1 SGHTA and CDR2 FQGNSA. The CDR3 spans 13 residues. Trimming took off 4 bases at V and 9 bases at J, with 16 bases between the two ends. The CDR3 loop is CASSYDRLQGQYF. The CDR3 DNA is TGTGCCAGCAGCTACGACAGGTTGCAGGGGCAGTACTTC.

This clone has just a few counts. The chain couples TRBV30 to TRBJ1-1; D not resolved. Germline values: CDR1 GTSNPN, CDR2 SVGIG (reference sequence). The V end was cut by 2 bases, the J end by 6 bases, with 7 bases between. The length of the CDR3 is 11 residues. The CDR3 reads CAWSSVSEAFF. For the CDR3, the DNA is TGTGCCTGGAGTAGCGTTTCTGAAGCTTTCTTT. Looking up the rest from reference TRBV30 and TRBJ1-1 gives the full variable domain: SQTIHQWPATLVQPVGSPLSLECTVEGTSNPNLYWYRQAAGRGLQLLFYSVGIGQISSEVPQNLSASRPQDRQFILSSKKLLLSDSGFYLCAWSSVSEAFFGQGTRLTVV.

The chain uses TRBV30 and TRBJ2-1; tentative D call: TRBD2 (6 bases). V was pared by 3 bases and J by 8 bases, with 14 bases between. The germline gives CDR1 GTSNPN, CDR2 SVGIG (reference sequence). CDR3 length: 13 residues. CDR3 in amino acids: CAWSPTSFHEQFF. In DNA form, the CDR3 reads TGTGCCTGGAGCCCTACTAGCTTCCATGAGCAGTTCTTC.

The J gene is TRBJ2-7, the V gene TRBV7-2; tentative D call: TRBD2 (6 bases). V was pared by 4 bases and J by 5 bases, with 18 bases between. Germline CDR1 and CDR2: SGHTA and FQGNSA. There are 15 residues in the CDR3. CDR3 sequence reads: CASSSRERVIHEQYF. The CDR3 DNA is TGTGCCAGCAGCTCCCGGGAGCGAGTCATCCACGAGCAGTACTTC.

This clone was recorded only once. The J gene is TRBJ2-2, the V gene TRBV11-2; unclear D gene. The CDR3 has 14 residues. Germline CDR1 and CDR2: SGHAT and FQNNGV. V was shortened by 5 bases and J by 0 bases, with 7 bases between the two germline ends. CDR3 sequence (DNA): TGTGCCAGCAGCCCAACAGCGAACACCGGGGAGCTGTTTTTT. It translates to CASSPTANTGELFF. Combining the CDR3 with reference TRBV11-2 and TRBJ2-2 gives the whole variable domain EAGVAQSPRYKIIEKRQSVAFWCNPISGHATLYWYQQILGQGPKLLIQFQNNGVVDDSQLPKDRFSAERLKGVDSTLKIQPAKLEDSAVYLCASSPTANTGELFFGEGSRLTVL.